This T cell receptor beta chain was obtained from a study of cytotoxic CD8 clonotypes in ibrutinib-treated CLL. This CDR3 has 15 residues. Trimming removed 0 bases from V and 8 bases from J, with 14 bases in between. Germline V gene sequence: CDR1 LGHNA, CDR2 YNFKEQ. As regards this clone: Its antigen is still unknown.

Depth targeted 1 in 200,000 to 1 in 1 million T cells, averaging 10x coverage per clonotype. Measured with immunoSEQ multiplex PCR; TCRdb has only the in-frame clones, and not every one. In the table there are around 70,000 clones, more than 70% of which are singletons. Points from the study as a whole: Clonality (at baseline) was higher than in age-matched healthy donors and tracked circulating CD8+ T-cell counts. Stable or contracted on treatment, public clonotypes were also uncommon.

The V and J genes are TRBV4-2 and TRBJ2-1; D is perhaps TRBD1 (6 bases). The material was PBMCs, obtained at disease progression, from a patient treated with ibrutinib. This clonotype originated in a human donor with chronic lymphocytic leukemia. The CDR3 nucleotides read TGTGCCAGCAGCCAAGAACAGGGTATTGAGGATGAGCAGTTCTTC. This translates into CASSQEQGIEDEQFF.